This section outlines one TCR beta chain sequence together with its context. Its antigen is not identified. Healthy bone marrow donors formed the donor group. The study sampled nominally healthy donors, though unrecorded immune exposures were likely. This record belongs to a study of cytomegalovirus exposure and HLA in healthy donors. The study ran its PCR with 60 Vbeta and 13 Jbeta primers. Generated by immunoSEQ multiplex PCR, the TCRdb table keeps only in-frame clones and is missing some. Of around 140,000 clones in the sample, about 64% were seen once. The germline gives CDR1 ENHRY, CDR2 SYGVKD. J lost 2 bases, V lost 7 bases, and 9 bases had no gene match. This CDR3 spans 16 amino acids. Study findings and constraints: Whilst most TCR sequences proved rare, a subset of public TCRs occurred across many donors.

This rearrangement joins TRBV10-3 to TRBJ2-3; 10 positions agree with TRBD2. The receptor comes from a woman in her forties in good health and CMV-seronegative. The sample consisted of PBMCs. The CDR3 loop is CAIKERGGYPTDTQYF. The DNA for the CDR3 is TGTGCCATCAAGGAGCGGGGGGGCTATCCCACAGATACGCAGTATTTT.